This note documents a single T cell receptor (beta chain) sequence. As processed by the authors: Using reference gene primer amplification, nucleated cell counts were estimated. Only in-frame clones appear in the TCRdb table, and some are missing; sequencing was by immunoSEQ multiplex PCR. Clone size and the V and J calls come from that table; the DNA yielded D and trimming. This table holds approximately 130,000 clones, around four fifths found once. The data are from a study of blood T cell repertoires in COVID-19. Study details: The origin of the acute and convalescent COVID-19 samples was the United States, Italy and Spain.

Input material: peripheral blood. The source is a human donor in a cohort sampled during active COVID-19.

The CDR3 loop reads CAWSPLHGSVVDTQYF. The CDR3 DNA sequence: TGTGCCTGGAGTCCACTACACGGGAGTGTGGTAGATACGCAGTATTTT. The V call is TRBV30, the J call TRBJ2-3, with D maybe TRBD2 (6 bases). Trimming removed 2 bases from V and 5 bases from J, with 20 bases in between. This CDR3 region has 16 residues. Germline lookup yields CDR1 GTSNPN and CDR2 SVGIG (reference sequence).